This T cell receptor beta chain was sequenced during a study of T cell repertoires in cytomegalovirus infection. Across the study: Public TCR beta signatures provided an indication of both CMV infection and a matching HLA type. Overall study findings and caveats: Public TCR beta family frequency separated CMV-and-HLA carriers, including in an independent cohort.

Deletions cut 6 bases from V and 0 bases from J, with 10 bases between. The CDR3 totals 14 residues. CDR1 and CDR2 (germline): MDHEN, SYDVKM. MiXCR, applied by TCRdb to the reads, yields one record per CDR3 protein. The sample comprises 490,000 or so distinct CDR3 sequences, around 11% of which are singletons, and 10% rests with the top ten. This clonotype turned up a few times. As yet, its antigen is unknown. This chain links TRBV28 with TRBJ2-3, with D possibly matching TRBD2 (5 bases). The clonotype comes from a human donor in good health (CMV status not recorded). Some clones in this sample may be carry-over from other donors' samples. Sequencing was performed on PBMCs. The CDR3: CASRERPSTDTQYF. CDR3 bases: TGTGCCAGCAGAGAGCGGCCTAGCACAGATACGCAGTATTTT.